Included here is one TCR beta chain sequence, with context. Its matching antigen is unknown. This entry belongs to a study of cytomegalovirus exposure and HLA in healthy donors. Overall study findings and caveats: Common viral pathogens seemed to be connected with several of the most significant clusters, according to a later analysis. It was taken for granted in presence/absence analyses that sequencing depth across donors was roughly uniform. Within the data, a cluster of highly shared sequence variants was likely a sequencing artifact. The HLA-A and HLA-B alleles of most subjects were reportedly predicted accurately from TCR beta sequences.

V lost 4 bases and J lost 1; bases outside the gene matches: 11. This CDR3 contains 18 residues. Germline lookup yields CDR1 KGHSH and CDR2 LQKENI. The PCR ran on 60 Vbeta and 13 Jbeta primers. Libraries were prepared by immunoSEQ multiplex PCR; TCRdb keeps only in-frame clonotypes and omits some of them. This table holds around 130,000 clones, 80% to 90% found once. The receptor was derived from a middle-aged woman in good health and CMV-seropositive. The V and J genes are TRBV18 and TRBJ2-3; 10 bases map to TRBD2. Sequenced sample: PBMCs. In DNA form, the CDR3 reads TGTGCCAGCTCACAGCCGCCAGCGGGAGGGCTGGGCACAGATACGCAGTATTTT. The encoded protein is CASSQPPAGGLGTDTQYF.